The clone carrying this T cell receptor (beta chain) showed up just a few times. Its antigen is unidentified. The CDR3 regions of TCR beta were amplified from RNA transcripts. The HTBI primer set drove a first-round RT-PCR of the TCR CDR3. TCRdb itself ran the multiplex PCR reads through MiXCR, one entry per CDR3 protein. There are a few hundred thousand distinct CDR3 sequences in the sample; roughly 21% occur only once, and about 50% lies in the top ten. In germline, CDR1 is GTSNPN, CDR2 SVGIG (reference sequence). This CDR3 is 16 amino acids long. Germline trimming cut 4 bases from V and 0 bases from J; bases unmatched to any gene: 4. Orbital computed tomography and thyroid ultrasound, together with serum TRAb and thyroxine and clinical symptoms, were used for diagnoses. This sample is drawn from a study of T cells in Graves' hyperthyroidism and ophthalmopathy. Whole-study findings and limits: Before onset, by a median of approximately 5.9 months, the model predicted ophthalmopathy.

The rearrangement links TRBV30 to TRBJ2-6; 9 nucleotides match TRBD1. Specimen: blood. The source is a woman aged 50 to 60 with Graves' hyperthyroidism. The chain's CDR3 is CAWTPGQGSGANVLTF. The DNA of the CDR3 is TGTGCCTGGACTCCGGGACAGGGCTCTGGGGCCAACGTCCTGACTTTC.